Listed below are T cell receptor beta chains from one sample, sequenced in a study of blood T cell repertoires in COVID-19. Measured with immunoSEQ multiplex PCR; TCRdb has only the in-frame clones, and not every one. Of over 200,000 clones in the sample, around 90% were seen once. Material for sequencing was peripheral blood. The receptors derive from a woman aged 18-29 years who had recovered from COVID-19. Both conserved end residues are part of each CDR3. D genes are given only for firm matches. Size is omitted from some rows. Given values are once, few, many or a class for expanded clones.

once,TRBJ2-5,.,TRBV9,TGTGCCAGCAGCGTAGCTAGCGAAGTTCAAGAGACCCAGTACTTC,CASSVASEVQETQYF
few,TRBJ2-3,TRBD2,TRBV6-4,TGTGCCAGCAGTGGAGGTAGCGGGAGCACAGATACGCAGTATTTT,CASSGGSGSTDTQYF
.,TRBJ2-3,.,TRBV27,TGTGCCAGCAGTTTATCGGGGGGAGGATTCACAGATACGCAGTATTTT,CASSLSGGGFTDTQYF
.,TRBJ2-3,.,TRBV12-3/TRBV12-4,TGTGCCAGCAGTTTATTAACAGATACGCAGTATTTT,CASSLLTDTQYF
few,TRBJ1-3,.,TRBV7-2,TGTGCCAGCAGCTTAGTACACCCCTCTGGAAACACCATATATTTT,CASSLVHPSGNTIYF
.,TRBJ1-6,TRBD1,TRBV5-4,TGTGCCAGCAGCTTGGGACAGGGTTGGAATTCACCCCTCCACTTT,CASSLGQGWNSPLHF
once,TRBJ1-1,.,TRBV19,TGTGCCAGTAGTATACAAAACACTGAAGCTTTCTTT,CASSIQNTEAFF
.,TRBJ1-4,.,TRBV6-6,TGTGCCAGCAGACGGGACACGTCATTAGGGGAAAAACTGTTTTTT,CASRRDTSLGEKLFF
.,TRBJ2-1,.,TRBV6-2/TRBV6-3,TGTGCCAGCAGTTACTCGATCGGTTCATCCAATGAGCAGTTCTTC,CASSYSIGSSNEQFF
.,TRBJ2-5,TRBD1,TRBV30,TGTGCCTGGGATCTAGGACAGGGGGCAGTGGAGACCCAGTACTTC,CAWDLGQGAVETQYF
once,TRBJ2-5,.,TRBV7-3,TGTGCCAGCAGCCAGACAGGGGAGGGACAAGAGACCCAGTACTTC,CASSQTGEGQETQYF
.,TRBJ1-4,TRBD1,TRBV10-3,TGTGCCATCAGTGAAAGACAGGGGCCGAGGGCTAATGAAAAACTGTTTTTT,CAISERQGPRANEKLFF
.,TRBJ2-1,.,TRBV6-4,TGTGCCAGCAGTGAATCCACAGGGCCCCCCTACAATGAGCAGTTCTTC,CASSESTGPPYNEQFF
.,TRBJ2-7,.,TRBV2,TGTGCCAGCAGTGAAGGGTGGGGGCCACTCGGCTACGAGCAGTACTTC,CASSEGWGPLGYEQYF
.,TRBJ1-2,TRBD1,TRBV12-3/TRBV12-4,TGTGCCAGCAGTGCTCCAGGGGGCTATGGCTACACCTTC,CASSAPGGYGYTF
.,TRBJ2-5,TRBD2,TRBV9,TGTGCCAGCAGCGTAGGACCAGCGGGACAAGAGACCCAGTACTTC,CASSVGPAGQETQYF
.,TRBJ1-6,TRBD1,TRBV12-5,TGTGCTAGTGTCGACAGGGAGGCTTCACCCCTCCACTTT,CASVDREASPLHF